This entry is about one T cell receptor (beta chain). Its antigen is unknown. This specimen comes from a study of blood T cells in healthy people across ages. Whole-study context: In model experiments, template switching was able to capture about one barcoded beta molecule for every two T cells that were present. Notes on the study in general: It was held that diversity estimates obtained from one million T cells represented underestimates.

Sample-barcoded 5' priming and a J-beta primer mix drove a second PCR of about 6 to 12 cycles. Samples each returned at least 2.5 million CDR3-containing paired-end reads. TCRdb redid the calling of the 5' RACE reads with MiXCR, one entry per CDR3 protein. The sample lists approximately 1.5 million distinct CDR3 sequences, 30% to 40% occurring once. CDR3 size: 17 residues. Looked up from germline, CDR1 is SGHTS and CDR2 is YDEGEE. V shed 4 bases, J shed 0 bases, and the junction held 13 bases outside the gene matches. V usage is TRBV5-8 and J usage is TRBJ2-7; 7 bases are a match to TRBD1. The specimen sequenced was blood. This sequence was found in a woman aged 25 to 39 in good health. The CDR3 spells CASSLDYTGTASYEQYF. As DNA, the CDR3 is TGTGCCAGCAGCCTCGACTATACCGGGACAGCCTCCTACGAGCAGTACTTC.